A single T cell receptor beta chain is shown here with its context. The CDR3 covers 15 residues. CDR1 and CDR2 (germline): SGHVS, FNYEAQ. V was clipped by 0 bases and J by 3 bases, with 12 bases between them. The method was immunoSEQ multiplex PCR; TCRdb's version includes in-frame clones alone and lacks a portion of them. The sample lists approximately 240,000 clones, 65% to 70% occurring once. The data were obtained in a study of shared clonotypes between healthy human individuals. This clonotype was obtained from a man younger than 40 in good health. V usage is TRBV7-6 and J usage is TRBJ2-7, with D maybe TRBD1 (6 bases). The sequenced sample was memory CD4+ T cells sorted from blood. Subset described: CD45RA-negative fraction. The CDR3 DNA reads as TGTGCCAGCAGCTTAGCCGGGACAACGATCTACGAGCAGTACTTC. Translation: CASSLAGTTIYEQYF.